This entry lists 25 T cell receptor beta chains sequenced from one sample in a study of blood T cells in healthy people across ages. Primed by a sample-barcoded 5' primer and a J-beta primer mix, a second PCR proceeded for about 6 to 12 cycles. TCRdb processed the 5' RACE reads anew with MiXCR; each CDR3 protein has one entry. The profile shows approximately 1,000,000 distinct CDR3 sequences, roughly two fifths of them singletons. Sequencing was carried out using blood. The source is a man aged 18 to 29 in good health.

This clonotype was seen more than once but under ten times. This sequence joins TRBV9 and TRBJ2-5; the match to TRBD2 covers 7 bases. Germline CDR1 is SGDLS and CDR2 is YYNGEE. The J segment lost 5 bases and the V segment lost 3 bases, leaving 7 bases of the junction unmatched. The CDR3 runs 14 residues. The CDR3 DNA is TGTGCCAGCAGCGACCCCAGCGGGGATGAGACCCAGTACTTC. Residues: CASSDPSGDETQYF.

Here the CDR3 DNA reads TGCAGCGTAGCCAGGGATTACAATGAGCAGTACTTC. Translating gives CSVARDYNEQYF. V is TRBV29-1 and J is TRBJ2-1, with a weak D call TRBD1 (5 bases). Gene TRBJ2-7 matches the end of the DNA better, so the J call may be wrong. The CDR3 length is 12 residues. Germline-derived CDR1 and CDR2 are SQVTM and ANQGSEA.

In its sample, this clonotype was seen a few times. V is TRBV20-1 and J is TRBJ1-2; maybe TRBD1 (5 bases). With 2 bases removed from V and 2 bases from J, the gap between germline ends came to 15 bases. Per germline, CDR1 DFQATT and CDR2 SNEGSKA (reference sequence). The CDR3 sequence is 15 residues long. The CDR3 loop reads CSARKPRVGNYGYTF. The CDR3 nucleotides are TGCAGTGCTAGAAAGCCCAGGGTCGGAAACTATGGCTACACCTTC.

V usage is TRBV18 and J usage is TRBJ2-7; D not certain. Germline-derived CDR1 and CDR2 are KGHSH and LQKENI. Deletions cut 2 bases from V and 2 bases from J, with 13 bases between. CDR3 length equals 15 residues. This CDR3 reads CASSPSTRLTYEQYF. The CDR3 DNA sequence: TGTGCCAGCTCACCATCCACGAGGCTGACCTACGAGCAGTACTTC.

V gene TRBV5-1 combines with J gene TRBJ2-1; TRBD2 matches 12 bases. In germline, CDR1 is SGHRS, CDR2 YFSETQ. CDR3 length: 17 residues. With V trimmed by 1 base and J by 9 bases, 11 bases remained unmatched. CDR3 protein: CASSLMLAGGPLSEQFF. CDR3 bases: TGCGCCAGCAGCTTGATGCTAGCGGGGGGGCCTTTAAGTGAGCAGTTCTTC.

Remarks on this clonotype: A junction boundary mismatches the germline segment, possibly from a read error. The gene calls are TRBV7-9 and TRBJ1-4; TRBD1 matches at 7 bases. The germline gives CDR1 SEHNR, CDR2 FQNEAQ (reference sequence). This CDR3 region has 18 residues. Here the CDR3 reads CANSLLKGADATNEKLFF. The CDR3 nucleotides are TGTGCCAACAGCTTATTAAAGGGGGCAGACGCAACTAATGAAAAACTGTTTTTT.

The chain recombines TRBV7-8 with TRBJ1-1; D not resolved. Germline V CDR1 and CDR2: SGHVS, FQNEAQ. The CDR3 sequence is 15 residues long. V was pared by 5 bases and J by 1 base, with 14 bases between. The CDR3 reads CASSPNRLGNTEAFF. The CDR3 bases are TGTGCCAGCAGCCCCAACCGACTAGGGAACACTGAAGCTTTCTTT. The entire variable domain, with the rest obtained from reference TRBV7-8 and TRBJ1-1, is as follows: GAGVSQSPRYKVAKRGQDVALRCDPISGHVSLFWYQQALGQGPEFLTYFQNEAQLDKSGLPSDRFFAERPEGSVSTLKIQRTQQEDSAVYLCASSPNRLGNTEAFFGQGTRLTVV.

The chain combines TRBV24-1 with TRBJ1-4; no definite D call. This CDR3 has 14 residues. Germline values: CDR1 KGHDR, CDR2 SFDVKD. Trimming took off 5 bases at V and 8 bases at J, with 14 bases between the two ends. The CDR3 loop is CATSVPTTFEKLFF. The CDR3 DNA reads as TGTGCCACCAGTGTACCCACCACCTTCGAAAAACTGTTTTTT.

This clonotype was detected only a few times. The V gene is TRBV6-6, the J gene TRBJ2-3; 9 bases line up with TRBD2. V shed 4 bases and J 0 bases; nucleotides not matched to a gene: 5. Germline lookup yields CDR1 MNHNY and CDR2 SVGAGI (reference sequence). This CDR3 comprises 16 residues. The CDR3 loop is CASSFVAGASTDTQYF. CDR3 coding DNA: TGTGCCAGCAGTTTTGTAGCGGGGGCTAGCACAGATACGCAGTATTTT.

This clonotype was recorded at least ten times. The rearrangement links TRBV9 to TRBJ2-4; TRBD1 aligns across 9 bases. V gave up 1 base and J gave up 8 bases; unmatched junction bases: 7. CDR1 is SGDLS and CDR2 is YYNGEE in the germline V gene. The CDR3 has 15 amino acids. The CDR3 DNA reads TGTGCCAGCAGCGTATCAGACAGGGGGTCGGACATTCAGTACTTC. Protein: CASSVSDRGSDIQYF.

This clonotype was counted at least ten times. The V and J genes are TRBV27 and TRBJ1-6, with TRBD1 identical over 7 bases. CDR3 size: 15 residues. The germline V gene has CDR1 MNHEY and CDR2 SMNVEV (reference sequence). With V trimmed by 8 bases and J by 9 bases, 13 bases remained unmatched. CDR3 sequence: CASRLTGAESSPLHF. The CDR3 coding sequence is TGTGCCAGCCGCCTTACAGGGGCCGAGAGTTCACCCCTCCACTTT.

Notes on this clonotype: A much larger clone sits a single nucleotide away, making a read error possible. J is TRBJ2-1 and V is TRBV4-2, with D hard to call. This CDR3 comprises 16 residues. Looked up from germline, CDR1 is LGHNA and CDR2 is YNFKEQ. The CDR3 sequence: CVSSQVSGRVNEGQFF. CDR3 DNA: TGTGTCAGCAGCCAAGTGTCAGGCCGGGTAAATGAAGGGCAGTTCTTC.

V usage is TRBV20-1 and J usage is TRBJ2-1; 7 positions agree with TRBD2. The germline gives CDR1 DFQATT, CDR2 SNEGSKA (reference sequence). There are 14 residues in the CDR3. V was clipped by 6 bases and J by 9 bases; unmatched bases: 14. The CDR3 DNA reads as TGCAGTGCAGAGCCGGGACTAAGTCGACGTGAGCAGTTCTTC. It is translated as CSAEPGLSRREQFF.

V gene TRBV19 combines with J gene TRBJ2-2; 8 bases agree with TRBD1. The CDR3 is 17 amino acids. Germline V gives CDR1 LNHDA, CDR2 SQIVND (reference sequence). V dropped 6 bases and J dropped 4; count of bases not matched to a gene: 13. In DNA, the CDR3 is TGTGCCAGTAGACCCTTAGGACAGGGCTTGAGCACCGGGGAGCTGTTTTTT. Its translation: CASRPLGQGLSTGELFF.

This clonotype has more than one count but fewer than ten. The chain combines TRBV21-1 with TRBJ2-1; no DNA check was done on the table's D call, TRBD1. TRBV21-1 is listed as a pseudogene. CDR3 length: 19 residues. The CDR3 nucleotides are TGTGCCAGCAGCAAAAGGAGTGAGGGTAACCGGGACAGGTACAATGAGCAGTTCTTC. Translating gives CASSKRSEGNRDRYNEQFF.

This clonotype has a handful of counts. The CDR3 spells CASSQDGTGLITDTQYF. As DNA, the CDR3 is TGCGCCAGCAGCCAAGATGGGACAGGGCTAATCACAGATACGCAGTATTTT. The rearrangement links TRBV4-3 to TRBJ2-3; 9 bases are shared with TRBD1. The CDR3 spans 17 residues. From germline, CDR1 is LGHNA and CDR2 YSLEER. After removal of 0 bases from V and 2 bases from J, the junction contained 6 bases not matched to a gene.

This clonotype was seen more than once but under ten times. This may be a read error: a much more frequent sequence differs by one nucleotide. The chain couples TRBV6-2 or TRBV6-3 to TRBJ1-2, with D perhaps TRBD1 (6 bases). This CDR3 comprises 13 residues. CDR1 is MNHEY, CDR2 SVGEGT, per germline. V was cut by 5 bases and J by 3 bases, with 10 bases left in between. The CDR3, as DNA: TGTGCCAGCAGTACGGACAGTGACTATGGCTACACCTTC. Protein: CASSTDSDYGYTF.

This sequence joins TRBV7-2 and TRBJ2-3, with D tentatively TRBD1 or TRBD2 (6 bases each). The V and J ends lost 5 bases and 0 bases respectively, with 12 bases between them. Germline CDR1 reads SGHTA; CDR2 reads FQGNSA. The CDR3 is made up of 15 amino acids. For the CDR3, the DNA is TGTGCCAGCAGCCGTAGGGGGGCTAGCACAGATACGCAGTATTTT. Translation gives CASSRRGASTDTQYF.

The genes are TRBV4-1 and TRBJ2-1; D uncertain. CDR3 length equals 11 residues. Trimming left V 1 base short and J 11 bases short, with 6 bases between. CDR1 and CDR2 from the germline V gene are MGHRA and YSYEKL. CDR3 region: CASSQVNQQFF. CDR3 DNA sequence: TGCGCCAGCAGCCAAGTGAACCAGCAGTTCTTC.

The CDR3: CASSPQGSAQVDYGYTF. The CDR3 DNA sequence: TGTGCCAGCAGCCCCCAAGGGTCCGCGCAGGTTGACTATGGCTACACCTTC. V and J are TRBV7-2 and TRBJ1-2; D is unclear. The germline V and J ends were trimmed by 5 bases and 3 bases, with 22 bases remaining between them. The CDR3 runs 17 residues. The germline V gene has CDR1 SGHTA and CDR2 FQGNSA.

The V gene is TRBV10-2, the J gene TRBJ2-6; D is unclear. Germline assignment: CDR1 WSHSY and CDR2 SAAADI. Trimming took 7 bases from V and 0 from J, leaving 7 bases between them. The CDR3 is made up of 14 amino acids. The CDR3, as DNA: TGCGCCAGCAATTCTGCCTCTGGGGCCAACGTCCTGACTTTC. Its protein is CASNSASGANVLTF.

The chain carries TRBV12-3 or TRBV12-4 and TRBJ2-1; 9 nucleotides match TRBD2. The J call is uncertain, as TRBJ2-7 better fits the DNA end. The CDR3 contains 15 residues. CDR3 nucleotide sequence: TGTGCCAGCAACCTAGCGGGGAGCTCCTACAATGAGCAGTACTTC. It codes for CASNLAGSSYNEQYF.

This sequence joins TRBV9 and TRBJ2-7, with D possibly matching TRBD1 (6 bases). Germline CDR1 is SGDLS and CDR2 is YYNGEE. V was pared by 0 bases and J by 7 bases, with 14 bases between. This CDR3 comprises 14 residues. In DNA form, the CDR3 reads TGTGCCAGCAGCGTAGGGGGACATACTAATGAGCAGTACTTC. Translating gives CASSVGGHTNEQYF.

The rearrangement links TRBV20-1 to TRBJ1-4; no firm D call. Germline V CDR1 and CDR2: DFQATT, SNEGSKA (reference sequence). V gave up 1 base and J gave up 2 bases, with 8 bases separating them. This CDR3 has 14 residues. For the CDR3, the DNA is TGCAGTGCTAGAGTGGGCACCACTAATGAAAAACTGTTTTTT. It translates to CSARVGTTNEKLFF.

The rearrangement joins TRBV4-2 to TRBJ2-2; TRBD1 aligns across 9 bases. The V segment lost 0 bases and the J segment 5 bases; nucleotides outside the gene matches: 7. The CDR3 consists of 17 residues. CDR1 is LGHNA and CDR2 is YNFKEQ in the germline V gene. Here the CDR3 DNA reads TGTGCCAGCAGCCAAGATTGGACAGGGGTAGATACCGGGGAGCTGTTTTTT. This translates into CASSQDWTGVDTGELFF.